This TCR beta chain was sequenced for a study of control samples from healthy donors and cancer patients. The ends were cut back, 3 bases at V and 8 bases at J, with 13 bases in the middle. Germline V gives CDR1 ENHRY, CDR2 SYGVKD. This CDR3 is built from 13 residues. Sequenced by immunoSEQ multiplex PCR; TCRdb stores in-frame clones only, minus some. The sample carries around 130,000 clones, around 92% recorded once. The sequenced material came from PBMCs. The gene calls are TRBV10-3 and TRBJ1-2; no clear D. The source of this sequence is a man aged 45-65 years with head and neck cancer. The CDR3 protein is CAISDAPVGGYTF. In nucleotides, the CDR3 is TGTGCCATCAGTGACGCCCCGGTAGGAGGCTACACCTTC.